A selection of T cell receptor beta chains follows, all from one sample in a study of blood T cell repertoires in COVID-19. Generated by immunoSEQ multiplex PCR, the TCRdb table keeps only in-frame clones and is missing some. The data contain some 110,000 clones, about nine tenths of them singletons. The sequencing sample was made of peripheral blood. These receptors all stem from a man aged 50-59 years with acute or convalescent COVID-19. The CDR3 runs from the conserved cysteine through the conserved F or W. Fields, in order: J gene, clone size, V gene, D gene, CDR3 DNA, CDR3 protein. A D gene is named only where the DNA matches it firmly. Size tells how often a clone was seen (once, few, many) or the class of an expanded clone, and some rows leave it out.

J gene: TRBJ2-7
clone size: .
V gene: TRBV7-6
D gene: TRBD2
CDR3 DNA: TGTGCCAGCAGCTTAAACAGCGGGAGCTACGAGCAGTACTTC
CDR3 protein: CASSLNSGSYEQYF

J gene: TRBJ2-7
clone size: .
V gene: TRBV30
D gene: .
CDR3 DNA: TGTGCCTGGAGCCGAACGAACGGCGAGCAGTACTTC
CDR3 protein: CAWSRTNGEQYF

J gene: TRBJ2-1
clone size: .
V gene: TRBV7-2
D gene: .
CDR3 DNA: TGTGCCAGCAGCGGAGGGTATATTCAGTTCTTC
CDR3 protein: CASSGGYIQFF

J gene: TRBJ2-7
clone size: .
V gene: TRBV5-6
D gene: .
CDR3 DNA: TGTGCCAGCACCGCATTCGACATCTCCTACGAGCAGTACTTC
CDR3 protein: CASTAFDISYEQYF

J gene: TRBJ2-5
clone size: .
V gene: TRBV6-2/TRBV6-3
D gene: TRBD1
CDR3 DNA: TGTGCCAGCAGTTACTCCGGGACAGGGCCCCAAGAGACCCAGTACTTC
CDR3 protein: CASSYSGTGPQETQYF

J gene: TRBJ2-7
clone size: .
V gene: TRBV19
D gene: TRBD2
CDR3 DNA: TGTGCCAGTAGTTCCTTTTCTAGACTAGCAGGCGAGCAGTACTTC
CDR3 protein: CASSSFSRLAGEQYF

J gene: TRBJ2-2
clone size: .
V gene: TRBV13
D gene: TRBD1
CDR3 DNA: TGTGCCAGCAGCTTCCCACAGGGGGTCGGGAACACCGGGGAGCTGTTTTTT
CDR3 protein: CASSFPQGVGNTGELFF

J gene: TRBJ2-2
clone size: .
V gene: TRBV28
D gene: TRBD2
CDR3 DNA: TGTGCCAGCACCCCTGGGACTAGCGTCACCGGGGAGCTGTTTTTT
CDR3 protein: CASTPGTSVTGELFF

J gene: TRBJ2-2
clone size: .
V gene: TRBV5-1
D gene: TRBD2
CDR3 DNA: TGCGCCAGCAGCTTGGACCTAGCGGGTACCGGGGAGCTGTTTTTT
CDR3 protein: CASSLDLAGTGELFF

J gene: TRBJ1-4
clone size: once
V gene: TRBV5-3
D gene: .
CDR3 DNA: TGTGCCAGAAGCTCGGTGACAGTTACCTCTGGAAAACTGTTTTTT
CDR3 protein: CARSSVTVTSGKLFF

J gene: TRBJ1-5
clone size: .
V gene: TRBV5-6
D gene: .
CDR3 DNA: TGTGCCAGCAGTTCAACAGACAGGCCAAGCAATCAGCCCCAGCATTTT
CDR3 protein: CASSSTDRPSNQPQHF

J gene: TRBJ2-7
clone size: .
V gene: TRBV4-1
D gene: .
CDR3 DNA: TGCGCCAGCAGCCAACGGGCCGATGGGGCCTCCGAGCAGTACTTC
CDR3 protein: CASSQRADGASEQYF

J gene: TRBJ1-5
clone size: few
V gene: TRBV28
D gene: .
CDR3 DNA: TGTGCCAGCCAAACGGAGCAGCCCCAGCATTTT
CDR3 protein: CASQTEQPQHF

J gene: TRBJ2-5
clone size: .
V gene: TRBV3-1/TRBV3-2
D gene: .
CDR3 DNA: TGTGCCAGCAGCCACGTCCACCAAGAGACCCAGTACTTC
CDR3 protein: CASSHVHQETQYF

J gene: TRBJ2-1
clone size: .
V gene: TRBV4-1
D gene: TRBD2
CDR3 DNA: TGCGCCAGCAGCCAAGTCTTAGCGGGAGTCTCCTACAATGAGCAGTTCTTC
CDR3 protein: CASSQVLAGVSYNEQFF

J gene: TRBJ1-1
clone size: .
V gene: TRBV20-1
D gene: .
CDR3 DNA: TGCAGTGCTAGTCCGGGGGGAGGGAACACTGAAGCTTTCTTT
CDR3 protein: CSASPGGGNTEAFF

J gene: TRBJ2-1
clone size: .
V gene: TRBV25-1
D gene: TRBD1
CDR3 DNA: TGTGCCAGCAGTGGGACAGGGTTTTATGAGCAGTTCTTC
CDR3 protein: CASSGTGFYEQFF

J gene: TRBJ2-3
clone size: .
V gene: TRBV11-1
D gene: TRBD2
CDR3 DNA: TGTGCCAGCAGCCCTAGTAGCGGGAGTGGCACAGATACGCAGTATTTT
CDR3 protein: CASSPSSGSGTDTQYF

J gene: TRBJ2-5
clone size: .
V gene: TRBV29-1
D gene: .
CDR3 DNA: TGCAGCGTTGAAGATTTGGGGGCGCCGGGGGAGACCCAGTACTTC
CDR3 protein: CSVEDLGAPGETQYF

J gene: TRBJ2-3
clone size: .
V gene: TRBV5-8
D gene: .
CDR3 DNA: TGTGCCAGCAGCTTTCGACAGGGCACAGATACGCAGTATTTT
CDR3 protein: CASSFRQGTDTQYF

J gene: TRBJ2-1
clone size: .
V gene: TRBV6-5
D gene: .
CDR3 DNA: TGTGCCAGCAGTTATGGGGGAGGCTCCTACAATGAGCAGTTCTTC
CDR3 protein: CASSYGGGSYNEQFF

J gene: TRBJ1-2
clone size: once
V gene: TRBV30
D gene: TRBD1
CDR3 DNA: TGTGCCTGGAGCCAGACAGGGGTTCACTATGGCTACACCTTC
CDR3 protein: CAWSQTGVHYGYTF

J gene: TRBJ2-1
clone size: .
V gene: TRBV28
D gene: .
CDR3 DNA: TGTGCCAACCGCGCGAAAAAGAACAGGGTCTACAATGAGCAGTTCTTC
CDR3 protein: CANRAKKNRVYNEQFF

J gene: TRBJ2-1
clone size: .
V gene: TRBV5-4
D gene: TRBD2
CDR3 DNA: TGTGCCAGCAGGTCGGGACTAGCGGTATACAATGAGCAGTTCTTC
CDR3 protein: CASRSGLAVYNEQFF

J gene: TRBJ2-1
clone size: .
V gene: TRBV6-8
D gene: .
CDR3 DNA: TGTGCCAGCAGAACCCAGGGGCTCAATGAGCAGTTCTTC
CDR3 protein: CASRTQGLNEQFF

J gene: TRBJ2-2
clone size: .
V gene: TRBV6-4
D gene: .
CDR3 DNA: TGTGCCAGCAGTGCGGGACTTTACACCGGGGAGCTGTTTTTT
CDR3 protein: CASSAGLYTGELFF

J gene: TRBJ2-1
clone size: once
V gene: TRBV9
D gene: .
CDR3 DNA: TGTGCCAGCAGCGTAGCTCCGGAGTACAATGAGCAGTTCTTC
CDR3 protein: CASSVAPEYNEQFF

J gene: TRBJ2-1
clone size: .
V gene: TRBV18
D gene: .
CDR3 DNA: TGTGCCAGCTCACCACGCGGGGAGGTGAGCTCCTACAATGAGCAGTTCTTC
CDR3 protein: CASSPRGEVSSYNEQFF

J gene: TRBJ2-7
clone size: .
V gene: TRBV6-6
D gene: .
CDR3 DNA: TGTGCCAGCAGTTACTCGAGTGATGCCTACGAGCAGTACTTC
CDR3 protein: CASSYSSDAYEQYF

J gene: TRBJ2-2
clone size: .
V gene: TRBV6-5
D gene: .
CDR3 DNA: TGTGCCAGCAGTTACTCGAGGGAAGGGGAGCTGTTTTTT
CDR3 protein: CASSYSREGELFF

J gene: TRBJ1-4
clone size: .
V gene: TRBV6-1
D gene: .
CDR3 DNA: TGTGCCAGCAGTGAAGGTGGGGGCCTTGAAAAACTGTTTTTT
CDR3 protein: CASSEGGGLEKLFF

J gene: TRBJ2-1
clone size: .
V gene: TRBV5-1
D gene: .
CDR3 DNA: TGCGCCAGCAGCGGAGGGGACTCCTCCTACAATGAGCAGTTCTTC
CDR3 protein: CASSGGDSSYNEQFF

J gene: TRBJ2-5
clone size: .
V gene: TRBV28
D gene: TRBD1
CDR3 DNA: TGTGCCAGCAGTTCAGGGCACAAGGACAGGTTAGAGACCCAGTACTTC
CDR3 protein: CASSSGHKDRLETQYF

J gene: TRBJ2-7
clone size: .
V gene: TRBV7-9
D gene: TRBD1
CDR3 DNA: TGTGCCAGCAGTTATGACAGGGACGAGCAGTACTTC
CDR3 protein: CASSYDRDEQYF

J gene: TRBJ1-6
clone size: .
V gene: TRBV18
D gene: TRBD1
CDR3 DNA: TGTGCCAGCTCACCACGGGCGGACAGGGTCAATTCACCCCTCCACTTT
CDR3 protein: CASSPRADRVNSPLHF

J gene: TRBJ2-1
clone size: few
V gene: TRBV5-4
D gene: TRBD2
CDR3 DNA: TGTGCCAGCAGCGCGACTAGCGGGAGGCGGGATGAGCAGTTCTTC
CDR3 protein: CASSATSGRRDEQFF

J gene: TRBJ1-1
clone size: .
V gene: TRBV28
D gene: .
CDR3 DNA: TGTGCCAGCAGTCCCCCGGACAGTACGAGATGGGCTTTCTTT
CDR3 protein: CASSPPDSTRWAFF

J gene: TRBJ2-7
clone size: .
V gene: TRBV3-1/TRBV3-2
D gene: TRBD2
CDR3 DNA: TGTGCCAGCAGCCCCAGCGGGAGGGGAGGAGAGCAGTACTTC
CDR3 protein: CASSPSGRGGEQYF

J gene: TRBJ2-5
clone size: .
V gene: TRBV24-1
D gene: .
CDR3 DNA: TGTGCCACCAGTCGTCAGGGGATTGAAGAGACCCAGTACTTC
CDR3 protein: CATSRQGIEETQYF

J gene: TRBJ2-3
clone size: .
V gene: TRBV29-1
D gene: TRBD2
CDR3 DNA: TGCAGCGTTGAGGGGGGGTTTTACACAGATACGCAGTATTTT
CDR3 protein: CSVEGGFYTDTQYF

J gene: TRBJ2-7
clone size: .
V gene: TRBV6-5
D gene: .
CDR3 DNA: TGTGCCAGCAGCCCCGGTTTAGCCTCCTCCTACGAGCAGTACTTC
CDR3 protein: CASSPGLASSYEQYF

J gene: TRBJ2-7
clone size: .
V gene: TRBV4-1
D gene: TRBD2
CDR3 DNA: TGCGCCAGCAGCCGACTAGCGGACTCCTACGAGCAGTACTTC
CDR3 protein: CASSRLADSYEQYF

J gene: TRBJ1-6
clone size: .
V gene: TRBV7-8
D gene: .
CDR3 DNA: TGTGCCAGCAGCTTCCTCAGACAGGCGAGCTCCTATAATTCACCCCTCCACTTT
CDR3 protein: CASSFLRQASSYNSPLHF

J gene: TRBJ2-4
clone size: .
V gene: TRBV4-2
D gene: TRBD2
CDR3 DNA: TGTGCCAGCAGACAAGCTGGGGGAGGGAGCATTCAGTACTTC
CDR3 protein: CASRQAGGGSIQYF

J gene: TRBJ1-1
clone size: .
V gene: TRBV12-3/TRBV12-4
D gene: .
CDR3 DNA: TGTGCCAGCGGAGGGATCAACACTGAAGCTTTCTTT
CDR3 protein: CASGGINTEAFF

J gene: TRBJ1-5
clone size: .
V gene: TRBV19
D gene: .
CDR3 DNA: TGTGCCAGTAGTATAGAACAGGCCTGGAGCAGCAATCAGCCCCAGCATTTT
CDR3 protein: CASSIEQAWSSNQPQHF

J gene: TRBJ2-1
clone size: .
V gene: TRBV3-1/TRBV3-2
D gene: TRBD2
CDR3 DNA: TGTGCCAGCAGCCTAGGACTAGCGGGTTCCAATGAGCAGTTCTTC
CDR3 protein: CASSLGLAGSNEQFF

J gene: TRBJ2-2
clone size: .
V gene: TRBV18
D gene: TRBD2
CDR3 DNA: TGTGCCAGCTCACCCTTCCGAGTAGCGGGAACCGGGGAGCTGTTTTTT
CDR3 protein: CASSPFRVAGTGELFF

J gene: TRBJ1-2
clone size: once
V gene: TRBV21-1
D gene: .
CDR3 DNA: TGTGCCAGCAGCTACGACGAACCGGGACAGGAGGGCTTTAACTATGGCTACACCTTC
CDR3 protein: CASSYDEPGQEGFNYGYTF

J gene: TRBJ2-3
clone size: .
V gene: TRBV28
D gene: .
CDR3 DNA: TGTGCCAGCAGGGTGTGGGGGCGCGAAGGCACAGATACGCAGTATTTT
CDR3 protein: CASRVWGREGTDTQYF

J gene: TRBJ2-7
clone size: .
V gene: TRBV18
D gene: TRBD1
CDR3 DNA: TGTGCCAGCTCACCTCGGGACAGCCCTTACGAGCAGTACTTC
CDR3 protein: CASSPRDSPYEQYF